This TCR beta chain was sequenced during a study of cytomegalovirus exposure and HLA in healthy donors. Study results and caveats: CMV serostatus alone was available as immune exposure information.

CDR1 and CDR2 from the germline V gene are MNHEY and SMNVEV (reference sequence). After removal of 8 bases from V and 12 bases from J, the junction contained 6 bases not matched to a gene. CDR3 length: 11 residues. Both 60 Vbeta primers and 13 Jbeta primers went into the PCR. Sequencing used immunoSEQ multiplex PCR; TCRdb keeps in-frame clones, though not all of them. The sample contains around 180,000 clones, 84% of which appear only once. About this clone: Its cognate antigen is unknown.

This chain links TRBV27 with TRBJ2-1, with TRBD2 matching over 8 bases. This clonotype was sampled from a girl aged 10 to 17 in good health and CMV-seropositive. The sample comprised PBMCs. As DNA, the CDR3 is TGTGCCAGCCGGACCGGGGGGGGGCAGTTCTTC. Protein sequence: CASRTGGGQFF.